The 9 T cell receptor beta chains given below trace back to one sample, sequenced in a study of T cells after yellow fever vaccination. TCRdb independently ran MiXCR on the 5' RACE reads; one entry per CDR3 protein. This sample has around 360,000 distinct CDR3 sequences; 11% occur once, and the top ten carry more than 15%. Sequenced here: PBMCs, sampled on the day of the first yellow fever vaccination. The receptors stem from a man between 18 and 35 years old who received the YFV17D yellow fever vaccine.

The chain joins TRBV4-3 to TRBJ2-1; D remains unclear. Germline-derived CDR1 and CDR2 are LGHNA and YSLEER. Trimming left V 0 bases short and J 8 bases short, with 8 bases between. The CDR3 is made up of 13 amino acids. CDR3 in DNA: TGCGCCAGCAGCCAAGATAGGGTCGATGAGCAGTTCTTC. Residues: CASSQDRVDEQFF.

V usage is TRBV6-2 or TRBV6-3 and J usage is TRBJ2-3; 9 bases line up with TRBD1. Germline V gene data show CDR1 as MNHEY and CDR2 as SVGEGT. V gave up 6 bases and J gave up 5 bases; unmatched junction bases: 3. The CDR3 extends over 13 amino acids. CDR3 amino acids: CASRGTGKDTQYF. CDR3 in DNA: TGTGCCAGCAGGGGGACAGGGAAAGATACGCAGTATTTT.

The chain links TRBV2 to TRBJ1-1, with D hard to call. Germline lookup yields CDR1 SNHLY and CDR2 FYNNEI. CDR3 length: 15 residues. Between the trimmed V and J ends, which lost 6 bases and 0 bases, there was a span of 14 bases. In DNA form, the CDR3 reads TGTGCCAGCAGGAGGGCGGATGGATTGAACACTGAAGCTTTCTTT. Protein sequence: CASRRADGLNTEAFF.

About this clonotype: The junction and the germline gene differ at one end; a read error may be behind it. The CDR3 nucleotides are TGTGCCAGAAGCTTGCGGCTGGATGAGCAGTTCTTC. Amino acids: CARSLRLDEQFF. This chain links TRBV5-5 with TRBJ2-1; D not resolved. The germline gives CDR1 SGHKS, CDR2 YYEKEE (reference sequence). The length of the CDR3 is 12 residues.

This clonotype has only a few counts. The V gene is TRBV7-2, the J gene TRBJ2-3; perhaps TRBD2 as D (5 bases). Germline V lookup: CDR1 SGHTA, CDR2 FQGNSA. The CDR3 totals 17 residues. V lost 6 bases to trimming and J lost 0 bases, with 19 bases between them. CDR3 bases: TGTGCCAGCAGGGATTTTCTTACCCGGACTAGCACAGATACGCAGTATTTT. Protein: CASRDFLTRTSTDTQYF.

The count of this clonotype is one. This chain connects TRBV9 to TRBJ2-7; 8 bases are shared with TRBD1. Trimming took 9 bases from V and 0 from J; bases not matched to a gene: 11. The CDR3 covers 15 residues. CDR1 SGDLS and CDR2 YYNGEE come from the germline V gene. The CDR3 loop reads CANSLRTGFSYEQYF. As DNA, the CDR3 is TGTGCCAACTCGCTGAGGACAGGGTTCTCCTACGAGCAGTACTTC.

The V and J genes are TRBV5-1 and TRBJ1-1, with D unclear. V lost 6 bases and J lost 8, with 20 bases in between. The CDR3 is 14 amino acids. CDR1 and CDR2 (germline): SGHRS, YFSETQ. CDR3 coding DNA: TGCGCCAGCAACCTCTACTCTGAACAACACGAAGCTTTCTTT. It encodes CASNLYSEQHEAFF.

In its sample, this clonotype was seen a few times. This chain uses TRBV12-3 or TRBV12-4 with TRBJ2-7, with TRBD1 identical over 8 bases. CDR3 length equals 14 residues. The J segment lost 5 bases and the V segment lost 5 bases, leaving 8 bases of the junction unmatched. The CDR3 loop is CASSRETGVNEQYF. CDR3 sequence (DNA): TGTGCCAGCAGTCGAGAGACAGGGGTCAACGAGCAGTACTTC.

There are many counts of this clonotype. This sequence joins TRBV18 and TRBJ2-7, with D unresolved. Germline assignment: CDR1 KGHSH and CDR2 LQKENI. This CDR3 region has 13 residues. V was cut by 4 bases and J by 3 bases, with 10 bases left in between. This CDR3 is CASSLSQVYEQYV. In DNA, the CDR3 is TGTGCCAGCTCACTAAGCCAGGTCTACGAGCAGTACGTC.